The clone carrying this TCR beta chain was detected a few times. This specimen comes from a study of control samples from healthy donors and cancer patients. V lost 3 bases, J lost 3 bases, and 6 bases lay in between. Germline loops: CDR1 SEHNR, CDR2 FQNEAQ (reference sequence). This CDR3 comprises 12 residues. The data were produced by immunoSEQ multiplex PCR, yet TCRdb's version contains in-frame clones alone and is incomplete. The sample carries 140,000 or so clones, around 94% recorded once. Sequencing was performed on PBMCs. The origin of this receptor is a man aged 55 to 70 with colorectal cancer. The gene calls are TRBV7-9 and TRBJ2-7; weak D call: TRBD2 (5 bases). CDR3: CASSFGVYEQYF. The CDR3 bases are TGTGCCAGCAGCTTCGGGGTCTACGAGCAGTACTTC.